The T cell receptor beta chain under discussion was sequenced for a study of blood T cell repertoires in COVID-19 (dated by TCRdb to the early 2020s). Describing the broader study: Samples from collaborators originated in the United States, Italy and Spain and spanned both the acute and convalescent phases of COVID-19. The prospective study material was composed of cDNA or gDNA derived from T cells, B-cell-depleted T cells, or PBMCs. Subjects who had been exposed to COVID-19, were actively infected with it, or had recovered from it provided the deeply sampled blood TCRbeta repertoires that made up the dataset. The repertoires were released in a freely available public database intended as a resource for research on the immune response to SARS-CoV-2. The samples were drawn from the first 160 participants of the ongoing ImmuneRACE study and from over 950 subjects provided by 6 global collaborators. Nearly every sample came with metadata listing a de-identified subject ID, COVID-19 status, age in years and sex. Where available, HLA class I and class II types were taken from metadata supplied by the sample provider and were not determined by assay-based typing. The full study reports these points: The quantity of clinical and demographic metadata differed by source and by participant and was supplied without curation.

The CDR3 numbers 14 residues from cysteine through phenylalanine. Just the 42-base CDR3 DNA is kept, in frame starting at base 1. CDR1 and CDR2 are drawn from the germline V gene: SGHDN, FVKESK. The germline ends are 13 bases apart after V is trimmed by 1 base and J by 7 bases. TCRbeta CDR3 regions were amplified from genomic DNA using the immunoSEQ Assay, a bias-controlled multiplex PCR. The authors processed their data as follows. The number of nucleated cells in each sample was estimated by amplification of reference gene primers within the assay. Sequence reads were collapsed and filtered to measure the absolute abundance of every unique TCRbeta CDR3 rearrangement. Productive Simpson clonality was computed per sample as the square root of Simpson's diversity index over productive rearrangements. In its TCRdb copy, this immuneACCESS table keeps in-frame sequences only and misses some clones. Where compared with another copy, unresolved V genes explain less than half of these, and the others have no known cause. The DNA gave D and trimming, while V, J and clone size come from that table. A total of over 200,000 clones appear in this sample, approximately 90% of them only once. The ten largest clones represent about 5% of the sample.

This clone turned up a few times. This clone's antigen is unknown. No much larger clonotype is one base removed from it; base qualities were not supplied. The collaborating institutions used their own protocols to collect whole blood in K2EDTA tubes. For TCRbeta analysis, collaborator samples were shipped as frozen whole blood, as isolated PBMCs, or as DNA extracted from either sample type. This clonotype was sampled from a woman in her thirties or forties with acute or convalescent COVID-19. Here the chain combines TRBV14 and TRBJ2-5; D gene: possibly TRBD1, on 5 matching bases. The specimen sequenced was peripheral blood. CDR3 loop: CASSQVWGPRTQYF. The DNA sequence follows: TGTGCCAGCAGCCAAGTTTGGGGCCCGCGGACCCAGTACTTC.